The present TCR beta chain was sequenced within a study of T cell repertoires in cytomegalovirus infection. As for the study in general: Newly reported HLA-C-restricted and thoroughly characterized HLA-B-restricted CMV epitopes were employed. In public TCR beta signatures, there were indications of both CMV infection and matching HLA type. General study findings and limits: The ex vivo response was dominated by HLA-C-restricted CMV-specific TCR beta clonotypes.

This CDR3 has 16 amino acids. J lost 2 bases, V lost 1 base, and 4 bases had no gene match. The germline V gene has CDR1 KGHSH and CDR2 LQKENI. Concerning this clonotype: The antigen is undetermined.

MiXCR, run by TCRdb on the reads, gives a single entry per CDR3 protein. Among approximately 310,000 distinct CDR3 sequences, around a quarter were seen once, and the ten largest hold 13%. The chain uses TRBV18 and TRBJ2-3; the match to TRBD1 covers 9 bases. The receptor's source is a human donor in good health (CMV status not recorded). Some clones in this sample may be carry-over from other donors' samples. Sample: cultured PBMCs, taken from culture after CMV antigen stimulation. CDR3: CASSPLTGGVTDTQYF. The CDR3 DNA sequence: TGTGCCAGCTCACCACTGACAGGGGGTGTCACAGATACGCAGTATTTT. Full variable domain (remainder filled in from reference TRBV18 and TRBJ2-3): NAGVMQNPRHLVRRRGQEARLRCSPMKGHSHVYWYRQLPEEGLKFMVYLQKENIIDESGMPKERFSAEFPKEGPSILRIQQVVRGDSAAYFCASSPLTGGVTDTQYFGPGTRLTVL.